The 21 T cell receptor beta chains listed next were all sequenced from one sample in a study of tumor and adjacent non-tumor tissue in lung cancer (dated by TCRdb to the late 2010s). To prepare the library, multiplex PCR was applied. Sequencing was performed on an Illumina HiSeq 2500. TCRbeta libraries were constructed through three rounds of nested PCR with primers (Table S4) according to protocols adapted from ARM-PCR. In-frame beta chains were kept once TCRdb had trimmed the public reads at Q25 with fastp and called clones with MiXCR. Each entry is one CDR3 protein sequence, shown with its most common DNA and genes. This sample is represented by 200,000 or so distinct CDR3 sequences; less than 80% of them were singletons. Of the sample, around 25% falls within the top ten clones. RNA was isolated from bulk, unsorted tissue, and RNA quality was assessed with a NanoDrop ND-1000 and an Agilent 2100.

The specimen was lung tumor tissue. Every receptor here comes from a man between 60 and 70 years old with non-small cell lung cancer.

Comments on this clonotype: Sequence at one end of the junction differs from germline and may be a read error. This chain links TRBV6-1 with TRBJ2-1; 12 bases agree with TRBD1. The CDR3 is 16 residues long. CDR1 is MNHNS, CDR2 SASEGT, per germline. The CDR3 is CASSDPGTGGRDEQSF. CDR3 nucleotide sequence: TGTGCCAGCAGTGACCCCGGGACAGGGGGCAGGGATGAGCAGTCCTTC.

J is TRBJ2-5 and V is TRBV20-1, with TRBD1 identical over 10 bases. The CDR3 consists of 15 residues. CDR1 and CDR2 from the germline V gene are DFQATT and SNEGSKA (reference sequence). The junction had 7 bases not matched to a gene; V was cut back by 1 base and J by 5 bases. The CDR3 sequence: CSARARQGAQETQYF. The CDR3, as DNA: TGCAGTGCTAGAGCGCGACAGGGGGCTCAGGAGACCCAGTACTTC.

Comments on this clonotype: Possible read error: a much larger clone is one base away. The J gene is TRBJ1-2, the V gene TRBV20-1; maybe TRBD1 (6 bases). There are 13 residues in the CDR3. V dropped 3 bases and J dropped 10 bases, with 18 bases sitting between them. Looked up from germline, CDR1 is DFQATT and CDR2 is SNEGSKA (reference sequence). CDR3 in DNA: TGCAGTGCTAGCGAAAGGGGGGTGGGTGACTACACCTTC. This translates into CSASERGVGDYTF.

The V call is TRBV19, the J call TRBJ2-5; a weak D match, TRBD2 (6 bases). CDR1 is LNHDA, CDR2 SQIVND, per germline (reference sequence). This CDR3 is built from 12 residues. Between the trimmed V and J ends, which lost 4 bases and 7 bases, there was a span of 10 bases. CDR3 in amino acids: CASSTSSGTQYF. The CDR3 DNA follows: TGTGCCAGTAGTACCAGTAGCGGGACCCAGTACTTC. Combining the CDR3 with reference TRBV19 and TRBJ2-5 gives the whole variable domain DGGITQSPKYLFRKEGQNVTLSCEQNLNHDAMYWYRQDPGQGLRLIYYSQIVNDFQKGDIAEGYSVSREKKESFPLTVTSAQKNPTAFYLCASSTSSGTQYFGPGTRLLVL.

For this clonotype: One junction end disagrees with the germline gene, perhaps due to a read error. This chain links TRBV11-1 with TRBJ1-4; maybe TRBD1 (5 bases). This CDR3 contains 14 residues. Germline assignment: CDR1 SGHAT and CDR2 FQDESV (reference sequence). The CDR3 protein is CVSGSPGRGEELFF. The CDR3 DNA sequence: TGTGTCAGCGGCAGCCCCGGGCGGGGCGAAGAACTGTTTTTT.

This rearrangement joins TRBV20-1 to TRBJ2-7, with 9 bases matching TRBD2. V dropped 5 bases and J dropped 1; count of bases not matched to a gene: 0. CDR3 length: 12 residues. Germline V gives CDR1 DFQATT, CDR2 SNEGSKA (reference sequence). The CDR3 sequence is CSALAGSYEQYF. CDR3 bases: TGCAGTGCTCTAGCGGGATCCTACGAGCAGTACTTC.

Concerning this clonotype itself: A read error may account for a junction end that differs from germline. Written as DNA, the CDR3 is TGTGCCAGCAGCTTCGTGGGAACTGAAGTTTTCTTT. It yields the protein CASSFVGTEVFF. The chain uses TRBV11-1 and TRBJ1-1; no firm D call. Germline V gene data show CDR1 as SGHAT and CDR2 as FQDESV (reference sequence). CDR3 length: 12 amino acids.

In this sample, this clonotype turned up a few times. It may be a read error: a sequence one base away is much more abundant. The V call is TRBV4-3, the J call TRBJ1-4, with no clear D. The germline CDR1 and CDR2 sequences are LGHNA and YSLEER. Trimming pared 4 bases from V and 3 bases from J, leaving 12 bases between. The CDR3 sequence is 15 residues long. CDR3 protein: CASSLDRRPNEKLFF. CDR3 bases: TGCGCCAGCAGCCTCGACCGCAGGCCTAATGAAAAACTGTTTTTT.

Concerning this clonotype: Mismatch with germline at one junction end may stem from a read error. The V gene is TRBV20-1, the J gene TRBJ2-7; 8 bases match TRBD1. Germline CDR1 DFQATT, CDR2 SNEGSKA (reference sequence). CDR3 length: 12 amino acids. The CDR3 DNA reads TGCAGCAGACAGGGGCTTACCTACGAGCAGTGCTTC. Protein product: CSRQGLTYEQCF.

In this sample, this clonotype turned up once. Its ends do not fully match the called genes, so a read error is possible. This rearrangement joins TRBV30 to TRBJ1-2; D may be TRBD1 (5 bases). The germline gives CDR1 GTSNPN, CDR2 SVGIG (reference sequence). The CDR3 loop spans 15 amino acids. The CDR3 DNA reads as TGTGCCTGGAGTGTCGGAGGGGCGGTCAACTATGACTACACCTTC. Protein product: CAWSVGGAVNYDYTF.

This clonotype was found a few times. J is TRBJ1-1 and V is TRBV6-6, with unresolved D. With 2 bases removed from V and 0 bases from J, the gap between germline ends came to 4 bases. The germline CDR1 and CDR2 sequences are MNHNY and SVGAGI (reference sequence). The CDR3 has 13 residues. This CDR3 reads CASSYTLNTEAFF. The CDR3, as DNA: TGTGCCAGCAGTTACACGCTGAACACTGAAGCTTTCTTT.

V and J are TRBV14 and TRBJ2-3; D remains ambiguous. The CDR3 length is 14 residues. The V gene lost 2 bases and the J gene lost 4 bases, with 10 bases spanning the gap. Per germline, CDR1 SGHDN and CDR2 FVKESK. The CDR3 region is CASSQRVGADTQYF. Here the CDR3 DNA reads TGTGCCAGCAGCCAACGGGTGGGCGCAGATACGCAGTATTTT.

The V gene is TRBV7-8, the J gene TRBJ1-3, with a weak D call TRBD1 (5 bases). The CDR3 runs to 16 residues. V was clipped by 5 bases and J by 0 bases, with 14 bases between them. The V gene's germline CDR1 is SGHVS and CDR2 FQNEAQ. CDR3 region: CASSLRTSFSGNTIYF. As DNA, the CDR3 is TGTGCCAGCAGCCTACGGACATCATTCTCTGGAAACACCATATATTTT.

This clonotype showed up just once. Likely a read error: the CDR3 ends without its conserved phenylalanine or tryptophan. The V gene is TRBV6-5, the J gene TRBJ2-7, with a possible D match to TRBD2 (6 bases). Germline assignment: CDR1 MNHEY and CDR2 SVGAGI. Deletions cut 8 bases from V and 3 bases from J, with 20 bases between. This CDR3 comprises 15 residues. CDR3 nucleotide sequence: TGTGCCAGCGGCAATGGGGGACTCACCCACTACGAGCAGTACTTA. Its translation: CASGNGGLTHYEQYL.

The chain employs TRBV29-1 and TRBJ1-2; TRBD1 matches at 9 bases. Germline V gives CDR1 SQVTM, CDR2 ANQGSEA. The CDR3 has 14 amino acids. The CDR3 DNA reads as TGCGGCGGAGGGGATGACAGGGGGGGCTATGGCTACACCTTC. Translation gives CGGGDDRGGYGYTF.

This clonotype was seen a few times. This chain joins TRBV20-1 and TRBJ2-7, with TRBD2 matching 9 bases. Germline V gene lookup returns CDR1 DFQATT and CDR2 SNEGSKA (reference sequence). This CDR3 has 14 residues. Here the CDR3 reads CNAPGEREVYEQYF. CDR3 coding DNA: TGCAATGCGCCCGGGGAGCGGGAGGTCTACGAGCAGTACTTC.

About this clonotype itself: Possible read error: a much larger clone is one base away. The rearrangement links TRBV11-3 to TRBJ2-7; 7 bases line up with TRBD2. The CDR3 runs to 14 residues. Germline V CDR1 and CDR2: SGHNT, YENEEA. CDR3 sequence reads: CASSPRAGWYAQYF. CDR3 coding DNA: TGTGCCAGCAGCCCCCGAGCGGGATGGTACGCGCAGTACTTC. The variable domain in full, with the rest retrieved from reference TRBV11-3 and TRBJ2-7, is EAGVVQSPRYKIIEKKQPVAFWCNPISGHNTLYWYLQNLGQGPELLIRYENEEAVDDSQLPKDRFSAERLKGVDSTLKIQPAELGDSAVYLCASSPRAGWYAQYFGPGTRLTVT.

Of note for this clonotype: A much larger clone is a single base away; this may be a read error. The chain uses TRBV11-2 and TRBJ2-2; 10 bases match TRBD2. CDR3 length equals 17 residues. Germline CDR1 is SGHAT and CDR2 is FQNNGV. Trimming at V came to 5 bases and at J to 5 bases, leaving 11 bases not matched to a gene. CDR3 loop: CASSPLAGRLGTGELFF. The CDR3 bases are TGTGCCAGCAGCCCACTAGCGGGGAGGCTCGGAACCGGGGAGCTGTTTTTT.

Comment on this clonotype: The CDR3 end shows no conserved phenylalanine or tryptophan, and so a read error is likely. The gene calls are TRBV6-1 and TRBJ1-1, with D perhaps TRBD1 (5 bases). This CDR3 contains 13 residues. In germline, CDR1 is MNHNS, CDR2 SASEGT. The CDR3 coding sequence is TGTGCTAGCAGTGAAGGCAGGGCGGGCAAAGCTTTCTCT. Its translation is CASSEGRAGKAFS.

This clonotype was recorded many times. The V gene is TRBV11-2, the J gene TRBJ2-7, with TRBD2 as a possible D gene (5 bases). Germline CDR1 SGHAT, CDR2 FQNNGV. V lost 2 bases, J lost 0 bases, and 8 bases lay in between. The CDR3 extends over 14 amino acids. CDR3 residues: CASSLPGSSYEQYF. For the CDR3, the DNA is TGTGCCAGCAGCTTACCGGGGTCCTCCTACGAGCAGTACTTC.

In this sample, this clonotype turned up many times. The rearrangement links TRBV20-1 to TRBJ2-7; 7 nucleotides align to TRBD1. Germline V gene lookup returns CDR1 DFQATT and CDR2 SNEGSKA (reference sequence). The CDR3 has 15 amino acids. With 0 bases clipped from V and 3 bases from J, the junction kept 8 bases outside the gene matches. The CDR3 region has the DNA TGCAGTGCTAGAGATCATCAGGGGGACCTCTACGAGCAGTACTTC. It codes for CSARDHQGDLYEQYF.